The 10 T cell receptor beta chains below were found in one sample sequenced in a study of regulatory dendritic cells for organ transplantation. Profiled with immunoSEQ multiplex PCR; TCRdb holds only in-frame clones, not every one. The sample contains roughly 27,000 clones, approximately 81% of which appear only once. Material: naive CD8+ T cells from blood. Indicated subset: CD45RA+ naive T cells. The receptors originated from a human donor in good health.

V and J are TRBV4-3 and TRBJ2-2; 9 nucleotides line up with TRBD1. Germline V gene lookup returns CDR1 LGHNA and CDR2 YSLEER. After removal of 3 bases from V and 2 bases from J, the junction contained 7 bases not matched to a gene. The CDR3 is 17 amino acids. CDR3 sequence: CASSHPPDRGNTGELFF. CDR3 nucleotides: TGCGCCAGCAGCCATCCACCGGACAGGGGAAACACCGGGGAGCTGTTTTTT.

Regarding this clone: Other DNA variants within this sample encode the same CDR3. The V call is TRBV4-1, the J call TRBJ1-2; 9 bases align to TRBD1. Germline V lookup: CDR1 MGHRA, CDR2 YSYEKL. The junction had 10 bases not matched to a gene; V was cut back by 3 bases and J by 8 bases. This CDR3 spans 15 amino acids. Here the CDR3 reads CASSHPTGGSWGYTF. CDR3 nucleotide sequence: TGCGCCAGCAGCCATCCTACAGGGGGCTCATGGGGCTACACCTTC.

The chain uses TRBV9 and TRBJ2-1; maybe TRBD2 (5 bases). CDR3 length: 14 residues. Germline loops: CDR1 SGDLS, CDR2 YYNGEE. Trimming took off 0 bases at V and 7 bases at J, with 11 bases between the two ends. CDR3 sequence (DNA): TGTGCCAGCAGCGTAGATGGTCGGGATAATGAGCAGTTCTTC. Translation: CASSVDGRDNEQFF.

This chain uses TRBV2 with TRBJ2-7; 11 bases fit TRBD1. The CDR3 length is 15 residues. The V and J ends lost 3 bases and 5 bases, in that order; junction bases with no gene match: 6. Germline CDR1 SNHLY, CDR2 FYNNEI. In DNA, the CDR3 is TGTGCCAGCAGTGATCCGGGACAGGGGGTCCACGAGCAGTACTTC. It encodes CASSDPGQGVHEQYF.

The chain has TRBV4-3 and TRBJ1-1; TRBD1 aligns across 9 bases. V lost 3 bases, J lost 5 bases, and 1 base stayed unmatched. CDR3 length equals 13 residues. The germline CDR1 and CDR2 sequences are LGHNA and YSLEER. CDR3: CASSQDRGTEAFF. In nucleotides, the CDR3 is TGCGCCAGCAGCCAGGACAGGGGAACTGAAGCTTTCTTT.

This clone was recorded once. The rearrangement joins TRBV4-1 to TRBJ1-2; D remains ambiguous. Trimming left V 0 bases short and J 4 bases short, with 15 bases between. The germline gives CDR1 MGHRA, CDR2 YSYEKL. The CDR3 totals 16 residues. Written as DNA, the CDR3 is TGCGCCAGCAGCCAAGAGGTACCCCGCGGGAGCTATGGCTACACCTTC. It codes for CASSQEVPRGSYGYTF.

J is TRBJ1-2 and V is TRBV7-9; TRBD1 is a possible D gene (6 bases). This CDR3 has 13 residues. Deletions cut 0 bases from V and 4 bases from J, with 6 bases between. CDR1 and CDR2 (germline): SEHNR, FQNEAQ (reference sequence). Here the CDR3 DNA reads TGTGCCAGCAGCTTAGCAGGGGGCTATGGCTACACCTTC. Translated, it gives CASSLAGGYGYTF. Looking up the rest from reference TRBV7-9 and TRBJ1-2 gives the full variable domain: DTGVSQNPRHKITKRGQNVTFRCDPISEHNRLYWYRQTLGQGPEFLTYFQNEAQLEKSRLLSDRFSAERPKGSFSTLEIQRTEQGDSAMYLCASSLAGGYGYTFGSGTRLTVV.

Only a few counts were recorded for this clone. The chain is built from TRBV19 and TRBJ1-1; perhaps TRBD1 as D (5 bases). Germline V lookup: CDR1 LNHDA, CDR2 SQIVND (reference sequence). V shed 3 bases and J shed 8 bases, with 10 bases lying between them. The CDR3 consists of 12 residues. CDR3 in DNA: TGTGCCAGTAGTATGGGGGGGACGGAAGCTTTCTTT. As protein: CASSMGGTEAFF.

The chain joins TRBV5-6 to TRBJ1-3; the D is unclear. Germline loops: CDR1 SGHDT, CDR2 YYEEEE. V was clipped by 4 bases and J by 5 bases, with 4 bases between them. The CDR3 consists of 11 residues. CDR3 coding DNA: TGTGCCAGCAGCACAAGAAACACCATATATTTT. Its protein product is CASSTRNTIYF.

This clone was seen a single time. J is TRBJ2-3 and V is TRBV10-2; no definite D call. V gave up 4 bases and J gave up 1 base, with 6 bases separating them. Looked up from germline, CDR1 is WSHSY and CDR2 is SAAADI. The CDR3 loop spans 13 amino acids. The CDR3 sequence is CASSGRGTDTQYF. The CDR3 DNA follows: TGCGCCAGCAGTGGTCGGGGCACAGATACGCAGTATTTT.